This T cell receptor (beta chain) was recovered during a study of T cell changes during pregnancy in multiple sclerosis. Generated by immunoSEQ multiplex PCR, the TCRdb table keeps only in-frame clones and is missing some. The data contain tens of thousands of clones, 85% to 90% of them seen just once; the ten biggest clones take up 1.4% to 1.5%. CDR3 length: 12 residues. After removal of 5 bases from V and 13 bases from J, the junction contained 7 bases not matched to a gene. CDR1 and CDR2 (germline): KGHSH, LQKENI. The sequence was obtained from a female donor in good health, enrolled as a control in a pregnancy study. This sample comprised peripheral blood, obtained in the first trimester of pregnancy. This chain links TRBV18 with TRBJ2-3; 9 nucleotides align to TRBD1. CDR3 sequence reads: CASSADRDREYF. CDR3 coding DNA: TGTGCCAGCTCAGCAGACCGGGACAGGGAGTATTTT.